This TCR beta chain was captured in a study of cytomegalovirus exposure and HLA in healthy donors. About the study: About 200 million T cells yielded around 100 million unique TCR beta sequences, as an earlier analysis found.

Note on this clone: Its antigen is as yet unknown.

PCR used 60 Vbeta primers and 13 Jbeta primers. Assay: immunoSEQ multiplex PCR; the TCRdb copy retains only in-frame clones and omits some. The data contain some 98,000 clones, approximately 80% of them singletons. Whole-study findings and limits: Researchers reported in a later analysis that a missense DCLRE1C variant was tied to TCR beta V- and J-gene trimming. Excluded: some indistinguishable V segments such as TRBV6-2 and TRBV6-3.

The V gene's germline CDR1 is SGHTA and CDR2 FQGNSA. The ends lost 4 bases at V and 3 bases at J; junction bases unmatched: 3. This CDR3 is 14 amino acids long. Sequenced sample: PBMCs. The V and J genes are TRBV7-2 and TRBJ2-7, with 10 bases matching TRBD2. This receptor was taken from a female donor in good health and CMV-seronegative. Here the CDR3 reads CASSSLAGVYEQYF. Written as DNA, the CDR3 is TGTGCCAGCAGCTCTCTAGCGGGAGTCTACGAGCAGTACTTC.